This T cell receptor (beta chain) was observed in a study of vaccination and CD4 T cells after COVID-19. Study-wide context: Diagnosis preceded the drawing of post-COVID samples by a median roughly 93 days (range 35 to 161).

A word on this clonotype: Its cognate antigen is unknown.

Documented treatment: roughly 10-day PBMC culture with coronavirus spike peptide pools or control peptides (ViraFEST assay). The Oncomine TCR Beta short-read assay was applied to DNA of cultured CD4+ T cells. TCRdb analysed the PCR reads with MiXCR anew, one entry per CDR3 protein. The sample holds about 12,000 distinct CDR3 sequences, roughly 68% seen once. Study-level results: It was observed that, in convalescent patients, a median roughly 85% of reactive clones arose only post-vaccination. It was found that, in convalescent patients, 304 of 307 vaccine-specific clones were spike mono-reactive. Median SARS-CoV-2-reactive clonotypes rose from approximately 23 to 38, not significantly.

This TCR was recovered from a human donor who had recovered from COVID-19. Here the sequenced sample was CD4+ T cells from blood, cultured in vitro, taken before SARS-CoV-2 vaccination.

The CDR3 here is CTIRDLTGELFF. CDR3 nucleotides: TGCACAATACGGGACCTCACCGGGGAGCTGTTTTTT. The V gene is TRBV1, the J gene TRBJ2-2; TRBD1 is taken as the D call from the table, unchecked against the DNA. TRBV1 corresponds to a pseudogene. The CDR3 consists of 12 residues.